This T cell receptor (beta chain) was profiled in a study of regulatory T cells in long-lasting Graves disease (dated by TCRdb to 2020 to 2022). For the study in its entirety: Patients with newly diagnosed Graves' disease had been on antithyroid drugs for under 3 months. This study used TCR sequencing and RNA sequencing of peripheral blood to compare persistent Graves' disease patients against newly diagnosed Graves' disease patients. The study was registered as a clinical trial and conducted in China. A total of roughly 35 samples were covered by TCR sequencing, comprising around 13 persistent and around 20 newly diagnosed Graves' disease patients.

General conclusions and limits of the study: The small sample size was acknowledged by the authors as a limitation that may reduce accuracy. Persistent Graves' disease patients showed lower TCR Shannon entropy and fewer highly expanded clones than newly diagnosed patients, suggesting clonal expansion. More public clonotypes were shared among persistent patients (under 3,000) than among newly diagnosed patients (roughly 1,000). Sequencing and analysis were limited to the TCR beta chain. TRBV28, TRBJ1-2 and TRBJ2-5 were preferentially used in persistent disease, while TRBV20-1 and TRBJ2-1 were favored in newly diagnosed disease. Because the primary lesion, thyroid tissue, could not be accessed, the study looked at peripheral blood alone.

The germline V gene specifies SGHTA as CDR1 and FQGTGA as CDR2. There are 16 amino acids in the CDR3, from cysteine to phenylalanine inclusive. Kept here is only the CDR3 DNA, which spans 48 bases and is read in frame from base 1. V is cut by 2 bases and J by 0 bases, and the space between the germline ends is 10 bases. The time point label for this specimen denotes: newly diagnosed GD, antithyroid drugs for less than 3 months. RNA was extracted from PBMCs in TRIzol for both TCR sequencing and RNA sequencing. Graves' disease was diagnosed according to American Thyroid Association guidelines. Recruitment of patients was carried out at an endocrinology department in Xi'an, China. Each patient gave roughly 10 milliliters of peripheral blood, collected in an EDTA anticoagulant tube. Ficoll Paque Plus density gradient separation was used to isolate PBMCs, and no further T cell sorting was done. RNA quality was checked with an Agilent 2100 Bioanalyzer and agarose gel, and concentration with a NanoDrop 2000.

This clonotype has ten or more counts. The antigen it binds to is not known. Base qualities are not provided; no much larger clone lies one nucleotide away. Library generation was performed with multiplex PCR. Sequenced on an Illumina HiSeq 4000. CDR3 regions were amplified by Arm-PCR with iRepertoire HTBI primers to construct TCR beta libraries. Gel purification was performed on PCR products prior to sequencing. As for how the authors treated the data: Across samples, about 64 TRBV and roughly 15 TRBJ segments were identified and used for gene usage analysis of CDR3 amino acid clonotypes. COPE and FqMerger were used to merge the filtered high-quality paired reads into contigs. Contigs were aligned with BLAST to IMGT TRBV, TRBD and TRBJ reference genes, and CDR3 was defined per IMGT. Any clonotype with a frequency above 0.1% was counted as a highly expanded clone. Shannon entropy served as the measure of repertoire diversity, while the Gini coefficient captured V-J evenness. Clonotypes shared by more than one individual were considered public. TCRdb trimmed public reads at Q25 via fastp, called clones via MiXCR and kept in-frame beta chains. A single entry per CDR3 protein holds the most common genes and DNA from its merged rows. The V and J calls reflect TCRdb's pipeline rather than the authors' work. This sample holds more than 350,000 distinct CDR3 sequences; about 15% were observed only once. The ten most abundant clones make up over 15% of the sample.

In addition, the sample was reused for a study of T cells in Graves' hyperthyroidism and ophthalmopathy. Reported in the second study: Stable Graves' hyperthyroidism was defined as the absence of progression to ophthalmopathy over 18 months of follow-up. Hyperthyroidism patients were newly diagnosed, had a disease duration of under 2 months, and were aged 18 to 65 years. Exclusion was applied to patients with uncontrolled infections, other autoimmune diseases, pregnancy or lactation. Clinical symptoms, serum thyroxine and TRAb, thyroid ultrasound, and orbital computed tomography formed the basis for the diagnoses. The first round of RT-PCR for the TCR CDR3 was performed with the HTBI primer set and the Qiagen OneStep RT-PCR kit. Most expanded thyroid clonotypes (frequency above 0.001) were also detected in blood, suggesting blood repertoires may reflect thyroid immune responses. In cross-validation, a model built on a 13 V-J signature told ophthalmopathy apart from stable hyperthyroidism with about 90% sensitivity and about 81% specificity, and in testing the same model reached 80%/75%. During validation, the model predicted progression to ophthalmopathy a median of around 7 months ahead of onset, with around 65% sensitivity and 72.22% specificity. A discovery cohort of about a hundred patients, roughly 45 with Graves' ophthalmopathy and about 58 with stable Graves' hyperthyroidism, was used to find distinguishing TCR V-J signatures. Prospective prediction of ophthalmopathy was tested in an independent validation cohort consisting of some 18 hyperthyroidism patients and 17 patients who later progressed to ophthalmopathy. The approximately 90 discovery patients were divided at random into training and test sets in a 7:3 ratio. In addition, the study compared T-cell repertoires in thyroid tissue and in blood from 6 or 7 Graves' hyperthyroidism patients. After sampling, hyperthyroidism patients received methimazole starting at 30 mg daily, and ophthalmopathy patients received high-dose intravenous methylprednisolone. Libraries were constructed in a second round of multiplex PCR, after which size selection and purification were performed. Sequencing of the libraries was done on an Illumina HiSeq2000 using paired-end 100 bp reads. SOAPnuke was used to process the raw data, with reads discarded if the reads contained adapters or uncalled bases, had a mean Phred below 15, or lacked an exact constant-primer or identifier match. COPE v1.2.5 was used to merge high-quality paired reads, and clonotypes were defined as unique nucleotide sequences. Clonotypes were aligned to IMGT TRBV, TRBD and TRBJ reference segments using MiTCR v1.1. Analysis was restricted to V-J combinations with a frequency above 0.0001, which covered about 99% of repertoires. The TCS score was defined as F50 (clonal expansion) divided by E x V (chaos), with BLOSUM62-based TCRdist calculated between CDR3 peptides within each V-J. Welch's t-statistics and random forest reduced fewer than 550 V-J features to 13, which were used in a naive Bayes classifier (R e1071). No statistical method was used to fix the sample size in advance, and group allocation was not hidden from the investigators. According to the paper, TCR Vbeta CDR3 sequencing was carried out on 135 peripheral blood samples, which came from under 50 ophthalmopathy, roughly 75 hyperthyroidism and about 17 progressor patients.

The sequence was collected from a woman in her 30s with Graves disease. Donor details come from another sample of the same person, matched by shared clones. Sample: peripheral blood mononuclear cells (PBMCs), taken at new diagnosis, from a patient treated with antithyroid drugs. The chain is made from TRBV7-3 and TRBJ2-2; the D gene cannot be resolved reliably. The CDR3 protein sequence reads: CASSLQHGANTGELFF. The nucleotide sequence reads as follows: TGTGCCAGCAGCTTACAACACGGAGCGAACACCGGGGAGCTGTTTTTT.